This T cell receptor beta chain is from a study of post-analysis software for immune sequencing data (dated by TCRdb to the mid-2010s). A note on the overall study: Disease courses on record covered relapsing-remitting, secondary progressive and progressive-relapsing multiple sclerosis, though some patients had no subtype annotation. Patient repertoires were compared against 11 previously published healthy control repertoires from donors aged about 6 to 25 years. A subset of samples was prepared in parallel using single-end sample barcoding, then pooled and co-amplified after Illumina adapter ligation. Broad study findings and their caveats: The multiple sclerosis patient group was slightly younger than the control group. Direct clustering with F measure revealed strong co-clustering of samples prepared in the same batch, which led to a batch-effect correction. Patients showed significantly higher frequencies than controls for 4 or 5 TRBV segments, among them TRBV5-6, TRBV5-1 and TRBV20-1. Multiple sclerosis patients had significantly lower normalized Chao1 diversity than controls, a result that suggests substantial peripheral T-cell clonal expansion.

To demonstrate the VDJtools post-analysis software, TCR beta repertoires were profiled from the peripheral blood of more than 10 young patients with multiple sclerosis. Multiple sclerosis patients were children and adolescents aged roughly 6 to 15 years. Library generation was performed with PCR. Instrument used: Illumina HiSeq 2500. To reduce PCR and sequencing biases, unique molecular identifiers were built into the TCR beta cDNA libraries. Some 500,000 cDNA molecules were obtained for every 1 to 10 million input T cells, so each molecule roughly corresponded to one T cell. The same protocol used for the earlier healthy control dataset was applied to prepare and sequence the patient libraries. Within a given batch, samples were prepared together, multiplexed and sequenced on the same HiSeq lane. In the original analysis: Raw barcoded reads were processed with MIGEC, discarding single-read molecular identifier groups before consensus assembly and CDR3 extraction. Clonotype tables were post-analysed with VDJtools, normalizing diversity by down-sampling all datasets to the smallest sample size. In repertoire overlap clustering, CDR3 amino acid sequences, but not nucleotide sequences, were matched to correct batch-related cross-sample contamination. TCRdb passed the public sequencing reads through fastp at Q25 and MiXCR, retaining productive beta sequences. Rows merge per CDR3 protein into single entries with the most common DNA and genes. Here the V and J calls rest on TCRdb's processing, not on the authors' analysis. The sample table holds 820,000 or so distinct CDR3 sequences, of which about 50% were seen once. The leading ten clones occupy 4.6% of the sample.

From the cysteine up to the phenylalanine, the CDR3 has a length of 14 residues. The sequence is cut down to CDR3 DNA, 42 bases in frame from base 1. Here V drops 4 bases and J drops 5 bases, and the junction holds 8 bases not matched to any gene. Taken from the germline V gene, the CDR1 and CDR2 loops are SGHRS and YFSETQ. For this clonotype: The specificity of this receptor is unknown. The record has no base qualities; no much larger clone is one base away.

This TCR was sampled from a girl aged 10 to 17 with multiple sclerosis. Sequencing was carried out using blood. This sequence uses TRBV5-1 and TRBJ1-2; 7 central bases correspond to TRBD1. The CDR3 in this case is CASSPTGEKYGYTF. In nucleotides, the sequence is TGCGCCAGCAGCCCAACAGGGGAAAAGTATGGCTACACCTTC.